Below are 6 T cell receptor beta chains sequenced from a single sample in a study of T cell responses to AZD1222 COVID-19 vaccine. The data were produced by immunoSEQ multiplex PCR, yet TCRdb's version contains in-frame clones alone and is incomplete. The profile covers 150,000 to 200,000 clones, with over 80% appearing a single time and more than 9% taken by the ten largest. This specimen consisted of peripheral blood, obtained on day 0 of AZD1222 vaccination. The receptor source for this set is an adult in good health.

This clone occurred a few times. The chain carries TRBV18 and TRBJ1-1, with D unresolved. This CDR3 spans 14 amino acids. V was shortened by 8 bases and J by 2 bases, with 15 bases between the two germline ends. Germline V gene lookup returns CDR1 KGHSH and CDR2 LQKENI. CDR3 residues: CASGRGPFNTEAFF. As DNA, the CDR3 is TGTGCCAGCGGGCGGGGTCCATTTAACACTGAAGCTTTCTTT.

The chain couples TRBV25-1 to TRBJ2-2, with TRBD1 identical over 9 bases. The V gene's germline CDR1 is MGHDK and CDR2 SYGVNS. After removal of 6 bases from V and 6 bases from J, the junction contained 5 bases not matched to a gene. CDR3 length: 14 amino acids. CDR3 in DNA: TGTGCCAGCAGCCACAGGGGGCAGGCCGGGGAGCTGTTTTTT. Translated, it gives CASSHRGQAGELFF.

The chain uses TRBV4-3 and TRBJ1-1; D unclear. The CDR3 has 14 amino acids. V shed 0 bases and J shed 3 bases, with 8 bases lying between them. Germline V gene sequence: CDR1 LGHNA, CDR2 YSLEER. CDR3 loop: CASSQDLSYTEAFF. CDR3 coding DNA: TGCGCCAGCAGCCAAGATTTGAGCTACACTGAAGCTTTCTTT.

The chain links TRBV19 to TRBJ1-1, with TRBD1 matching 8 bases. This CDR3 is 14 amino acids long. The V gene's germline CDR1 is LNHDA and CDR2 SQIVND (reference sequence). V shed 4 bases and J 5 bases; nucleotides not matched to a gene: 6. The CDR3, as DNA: TGTGCCAGTAGTAGTCAGGGGGCGCGAACTGAAGCTTTCTTT. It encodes CASSSQGARTEAFF.

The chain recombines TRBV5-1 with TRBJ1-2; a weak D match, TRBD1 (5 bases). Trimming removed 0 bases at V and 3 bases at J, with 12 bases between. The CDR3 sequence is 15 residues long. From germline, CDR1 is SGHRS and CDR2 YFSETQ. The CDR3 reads CASSLDQGSDYGYTF. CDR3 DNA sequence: TGCGCCAGCAGCTTGGACCAGGGTTCGGACTATGGCTACACCTTC.

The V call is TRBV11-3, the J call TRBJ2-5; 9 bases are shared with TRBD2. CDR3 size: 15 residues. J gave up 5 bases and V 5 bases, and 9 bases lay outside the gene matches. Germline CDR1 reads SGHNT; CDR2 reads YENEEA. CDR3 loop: CASSLGTSRGETQYF. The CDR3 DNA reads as TGTGCCAGCAGCCTGGGGACTAGCAGAGGCGAGACCCAGTACTTC. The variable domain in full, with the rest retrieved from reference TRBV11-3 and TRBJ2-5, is EAGVVQSPRYKIIEKKQPVAFWCNPISGHNTLYWYLQNLGQGPELLIRYENEEAVDDSQLPKDRFSAERLKGVDSTLKIQPAELGDSAVYLCASSLGTSRGETQYFGPGTRLLVL.